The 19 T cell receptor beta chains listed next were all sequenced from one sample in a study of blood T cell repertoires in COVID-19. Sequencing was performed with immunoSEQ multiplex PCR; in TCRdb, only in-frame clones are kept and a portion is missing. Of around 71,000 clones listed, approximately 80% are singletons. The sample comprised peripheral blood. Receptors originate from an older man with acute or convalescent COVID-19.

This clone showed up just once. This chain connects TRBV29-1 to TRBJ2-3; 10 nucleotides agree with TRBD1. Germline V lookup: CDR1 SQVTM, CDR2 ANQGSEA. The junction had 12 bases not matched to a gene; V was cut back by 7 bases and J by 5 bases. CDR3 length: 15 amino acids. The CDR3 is CSAKLTGGIGDTQYF. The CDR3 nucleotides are TGCAGCGCAAAACTGACAGGGGGCATAGGAGATACGCAGTATTTT.

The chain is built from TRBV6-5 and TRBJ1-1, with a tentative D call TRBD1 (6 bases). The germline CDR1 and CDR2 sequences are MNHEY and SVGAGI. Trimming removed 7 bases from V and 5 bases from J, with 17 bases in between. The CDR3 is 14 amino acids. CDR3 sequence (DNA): TGTGCCAGCAACACCGGGACACGCCCGACTGAAGCTTTCTTT. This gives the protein CASNTGTRPTEAFF.

CDR3 DNA: TGCAGCGTTAAACCCGGGACAGGCAATCAGCCCCAGCATTTT. Its translation: CSVKPGTGNQPQHF. The chain is built from TRBV29-1 and TRBJ1-5; 7 bases map to TRBD1. J was trimmed by 2 bases and V by 5 bases; bases with no gene match: 6. Germline assignment: CDR1 SQVTM and CDR2 ANQGSEA. The CDR3 spans 14 residues.

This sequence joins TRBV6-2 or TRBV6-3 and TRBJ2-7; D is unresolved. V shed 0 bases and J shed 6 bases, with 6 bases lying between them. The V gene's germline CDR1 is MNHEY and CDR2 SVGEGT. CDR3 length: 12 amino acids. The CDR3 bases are TGTGCCAGCAGTTACTCCCTCGGCGAGCAGTACTTC. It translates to CASSYSLGEQYF.

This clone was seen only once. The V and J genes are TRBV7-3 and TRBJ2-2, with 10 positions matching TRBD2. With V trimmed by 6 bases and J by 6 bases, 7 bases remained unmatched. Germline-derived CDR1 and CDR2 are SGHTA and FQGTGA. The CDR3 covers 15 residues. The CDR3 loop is CASRVSSGSPGELFF. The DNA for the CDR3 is TGTGCCAGCAGAGTGTCTAGCGGGAGCCCCGGGGAGCTGTTTTTT. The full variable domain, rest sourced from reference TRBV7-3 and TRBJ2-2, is GAGVSQTPSNKVTEKGKYVELRCDPISGHTALYWYRQSLGQGPEFLIYFQGTGAADDSGLPNDRFFAVRPEGSVSTLKIQRTERGDSAVYLCASRVSSGSPGELFFGEGSRLTVL.

The CDR3 nucleotides are TGTGCCAGCAGTTTACACGGGTCGGGCACTGAAGCTTTCTTT. It codes for CASSLHGSGTEAFF. The V call is TRBV27, the J call TRBJ1-1; D is unclear. CDR3 size: 14 residues. Deletions cut 2 bases from V and 4 bases from J, with 11 bases between. The germline V gene has CDR1 MNHEY and CDR2 SMNVEV (reference sequence).

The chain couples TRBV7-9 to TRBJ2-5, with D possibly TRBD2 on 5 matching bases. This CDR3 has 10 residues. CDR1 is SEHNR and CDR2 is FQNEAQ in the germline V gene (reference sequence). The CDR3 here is CVVGEETQYF. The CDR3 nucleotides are TGTGTTGTGGGAGAAGAGACCCAGTACTTC.

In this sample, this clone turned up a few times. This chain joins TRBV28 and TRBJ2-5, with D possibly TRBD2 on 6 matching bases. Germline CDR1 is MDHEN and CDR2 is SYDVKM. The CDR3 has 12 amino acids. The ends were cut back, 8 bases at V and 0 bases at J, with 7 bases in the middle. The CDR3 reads CASRDYQETQYF. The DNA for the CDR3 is TGTGCCAGCCGGGACTACCAAGAGACCCAGTACTTC.

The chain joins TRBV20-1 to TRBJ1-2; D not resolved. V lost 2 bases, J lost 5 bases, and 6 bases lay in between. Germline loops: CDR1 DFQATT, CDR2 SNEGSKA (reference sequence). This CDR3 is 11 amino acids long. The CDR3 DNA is TGCAGTGCTAGACGCGATTATGGCTACACCTTC. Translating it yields CSARRDYGYTF.

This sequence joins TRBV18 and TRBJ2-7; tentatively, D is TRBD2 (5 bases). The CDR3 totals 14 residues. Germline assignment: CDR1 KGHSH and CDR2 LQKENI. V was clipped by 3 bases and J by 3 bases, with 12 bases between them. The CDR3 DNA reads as TGTGCCAGCTCACCGACCTTAGCGATCTACGAGCAGTACTTC. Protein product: CASSPTLAIYEQYF.

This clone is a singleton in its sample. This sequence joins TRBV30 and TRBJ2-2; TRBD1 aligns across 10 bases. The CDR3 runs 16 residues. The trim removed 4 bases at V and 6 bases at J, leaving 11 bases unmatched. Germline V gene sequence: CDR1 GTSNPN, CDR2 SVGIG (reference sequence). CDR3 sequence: CAWKTGGPRLSGELFF. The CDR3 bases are TGTGCCTGGAAGACAGGGGGCCCGCGATTGTCCGGGGAGCTGTTTTTT.

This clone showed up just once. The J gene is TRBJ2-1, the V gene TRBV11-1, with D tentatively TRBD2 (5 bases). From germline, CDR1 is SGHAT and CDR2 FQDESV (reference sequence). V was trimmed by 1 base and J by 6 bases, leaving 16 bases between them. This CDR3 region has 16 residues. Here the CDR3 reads CASSLDFGIDTNEQFF. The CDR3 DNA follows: TGTGCCAGCAGCTTAGATTTCGGGATCGATACCAATGAGCAGTTCTTC.

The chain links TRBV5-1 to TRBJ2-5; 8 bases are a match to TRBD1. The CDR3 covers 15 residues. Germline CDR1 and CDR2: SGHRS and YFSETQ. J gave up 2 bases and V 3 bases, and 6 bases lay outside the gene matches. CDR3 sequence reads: CASSSPGQEQETQYF. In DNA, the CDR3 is TGCGCCAGCAGCTCACCGGGACAGGAGCAAGAGACCCAGTACTTC.

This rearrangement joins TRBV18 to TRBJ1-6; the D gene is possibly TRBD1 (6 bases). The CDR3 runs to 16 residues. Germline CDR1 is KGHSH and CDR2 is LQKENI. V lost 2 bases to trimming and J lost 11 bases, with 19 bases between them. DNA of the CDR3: TGTGCCAGCTCACCATCTATGACGGGGGGCCAGGCACCCCTCCACTTT. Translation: CASSPSMTGGQAPLHF.

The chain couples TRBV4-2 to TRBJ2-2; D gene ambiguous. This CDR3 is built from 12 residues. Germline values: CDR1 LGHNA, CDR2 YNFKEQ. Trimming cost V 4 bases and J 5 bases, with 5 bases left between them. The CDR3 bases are TGTGCCAGCAGCCTCGGGACCGGGGAGCTGTTTTTT. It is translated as CASSLGTGELFF.

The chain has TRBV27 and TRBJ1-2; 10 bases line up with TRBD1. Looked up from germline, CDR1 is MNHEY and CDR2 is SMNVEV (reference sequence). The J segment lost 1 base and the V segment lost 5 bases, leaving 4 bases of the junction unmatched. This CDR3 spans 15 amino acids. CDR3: CASSLGQGGNYGYTF. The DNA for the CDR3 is TGTGCCAGCAGTCTAGGACAGGGGGGTAACTATGGCTACACCTTC.

CDR3 nucleotides: TGTGCCAGCAGTTACGGGACTAGCGGGGAGACCCAGTACTTC. Translated, it gives CASSYGTSGETQYF. The J gene is TRBJ2-5, the V gene TRBV6-5; TRBD2 matches at 12 bases. Trimming took 2 bases from V and 5 from J; bases not matched to a gene: 0. The CDR3 has 14 residues. Germline V gene lookup returns CDR1 MNHEY and CDR2 SVGAGI.

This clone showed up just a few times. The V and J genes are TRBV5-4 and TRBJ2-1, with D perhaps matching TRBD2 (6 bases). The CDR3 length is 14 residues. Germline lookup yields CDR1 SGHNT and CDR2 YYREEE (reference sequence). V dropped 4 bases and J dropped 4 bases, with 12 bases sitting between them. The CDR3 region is CASSPGGEYNEQFF. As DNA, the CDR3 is TGTGCCAGCAGCCCCGGAGGGGAGTACAATGAGCAGTTCTTC.

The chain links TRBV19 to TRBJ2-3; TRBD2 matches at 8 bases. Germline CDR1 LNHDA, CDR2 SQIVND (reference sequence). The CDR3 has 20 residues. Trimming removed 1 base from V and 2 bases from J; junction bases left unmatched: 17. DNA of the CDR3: TGTGCCAGTAGTATAGTCGCCTATCGGGAGGGAGATGGGGTCACAGATACGCAGTATTTT. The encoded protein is CASSIVAYREGDGVTDTQYF.